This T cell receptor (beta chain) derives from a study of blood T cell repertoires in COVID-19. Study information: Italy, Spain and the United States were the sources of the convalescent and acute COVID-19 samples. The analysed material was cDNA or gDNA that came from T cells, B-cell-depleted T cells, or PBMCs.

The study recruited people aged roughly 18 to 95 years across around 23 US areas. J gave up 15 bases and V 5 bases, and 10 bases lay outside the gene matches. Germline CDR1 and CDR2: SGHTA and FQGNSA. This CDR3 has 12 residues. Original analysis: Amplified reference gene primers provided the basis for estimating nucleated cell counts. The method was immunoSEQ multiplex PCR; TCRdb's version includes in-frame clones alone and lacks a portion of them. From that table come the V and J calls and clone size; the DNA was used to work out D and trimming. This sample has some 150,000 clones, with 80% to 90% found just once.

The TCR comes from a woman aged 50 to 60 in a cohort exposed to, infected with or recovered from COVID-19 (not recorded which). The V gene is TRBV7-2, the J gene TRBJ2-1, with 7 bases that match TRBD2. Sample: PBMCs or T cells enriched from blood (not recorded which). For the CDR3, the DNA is TGTGCCAGCAGCCTGGACCGGGACTATTCGTTCTTC. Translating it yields CASSLDRDYSFF.